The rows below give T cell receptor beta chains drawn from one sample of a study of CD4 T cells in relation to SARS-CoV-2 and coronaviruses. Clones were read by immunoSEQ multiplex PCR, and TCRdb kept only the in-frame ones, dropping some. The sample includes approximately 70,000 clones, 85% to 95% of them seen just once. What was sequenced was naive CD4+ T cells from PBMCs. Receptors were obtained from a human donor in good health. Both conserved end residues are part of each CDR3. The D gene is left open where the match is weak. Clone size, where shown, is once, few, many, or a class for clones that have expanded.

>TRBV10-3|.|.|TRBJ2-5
TGTGCCATCAGTGAATCTTTAGGCCAAGAGACCCAGTACTTC
CAISESLGQETQYF
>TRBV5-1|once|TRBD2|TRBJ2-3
TGCGCCAGCAGCTTGGATCTAGCGGAGACAGATACGCAGTATTTT
CASSLDLAETDTQYF
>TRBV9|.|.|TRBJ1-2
TGTGCCAGCAGCGGGCAGGGGTCGTTAAACTATGGCTACACCTTC
CASSGQGSLNYGYTF
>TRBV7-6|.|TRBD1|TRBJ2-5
TGTGCCAGCAGCTTAGGTGCCAGGGGGCTCCAAGAGACCCAGTACTTC
CASSLGARGLQETQYF
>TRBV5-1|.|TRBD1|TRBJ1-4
TGCGCCAGCAGCTTGACCCGGGACAGCGATGAAAAACTGTTTTTT
CASSLTRDSDEKLFF
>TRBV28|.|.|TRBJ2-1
TGTGCCAGCATGAGTCAGAGCTCCTACAATGAGCAGTTCTTC
CASMSQSSYNEQFF
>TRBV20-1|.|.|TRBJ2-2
TGCAGTGCCAGGAACACCGGGGAGCTGTTTTTT
CSARNTGELFF
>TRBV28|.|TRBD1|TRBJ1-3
TGTGCCAGCAGTTTCCTGGACAGGGCCAGAAACACCATATATTTT
CASSFLDRARNTIYF
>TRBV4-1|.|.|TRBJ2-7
TGCGCCAGCAGCCAAGATCGGGGGACAGACTACGAGCAGTACTTC
CASSQDRGTDYEQYF
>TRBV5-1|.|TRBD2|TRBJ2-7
TGCGCCAGCAGCTTGTCTAGACTAGCGGCGAACTACGAGCAGTACTTC
CASSLSRLAANYEQYF
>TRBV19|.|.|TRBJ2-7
TGTGCCAGTGGCTCCTACTACGAGCAGTACTTC
CASGSYYEQYF
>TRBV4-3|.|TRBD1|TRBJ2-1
TGCGCCAGCAGCCAAGATTTGGTAGTAAGGGGGCGACGGTTCTTC
CASSQDLVVRGRRFF
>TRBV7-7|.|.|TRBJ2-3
TGTGCCAGCAGCCCCGGGGAGGCCTATACGCAGTATTTT
CASSPGEAYTQYF
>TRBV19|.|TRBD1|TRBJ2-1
TGTGCCACCACCTCCGAGACAGGGTCAAACAATGAGCAGTTCTTC
CATTSETGSNNEQFF
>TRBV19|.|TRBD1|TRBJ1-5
TGTGCCAGTAGTATAGGGCAGGGGGACAATCAGCCCCAGCATTTT
CASSIGQGDNQPQHF
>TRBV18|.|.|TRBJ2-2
TGTGCCAGCTCACCAGTTGCCAGTAGCACCGGGGAGCTGTTTTTT
CASSPVASSTGELFF
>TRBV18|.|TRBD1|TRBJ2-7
TGTGCCAGCTCACCCTCAGGGGGTTCCTCCTACGAGCAGTACTTC
CASSPSGGSSYEQYF
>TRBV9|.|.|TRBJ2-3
TGTGCCAGCAGCGTAGTTGACCTCACAGATACGCAGTATTTT
CASSVVDLTDTQYF
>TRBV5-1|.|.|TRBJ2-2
TGCGCCAGCAGCTTGGTGTTAGGCAGCACCGGGGAGCTGTTTTTT
CASSLVLGSTGELFF
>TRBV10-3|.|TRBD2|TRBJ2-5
TGTGCCATCAGATCGGCTAGCGGGACTACCAGAGGCGCTTACCAAGAGACCCAGTACTTC
CAIRSASGTTRGAYQETQYF
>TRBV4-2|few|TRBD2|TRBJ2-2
TGTGCCAGCAGCCAAGGCGGGAGGGCCGGGGAGCTGTTTTTT
CASSQGGRAGELFF
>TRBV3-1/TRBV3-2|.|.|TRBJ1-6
TGTGCCAGCAGCGGGACCTCTGGGTCACCCCTCCACTTT
CASSGTSGSPLHF
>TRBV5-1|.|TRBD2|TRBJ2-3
TGCGCCAGCAGCTTACTAGCGGACACAGATACGCAGTATTTT
CASSLLADTDTQYF
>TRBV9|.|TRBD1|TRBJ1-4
TGTGCCAGCAGCGCCCATTCCGGGACAGGGCACGAAAAACTGTTTTTT
CASSAHSGTGHEKLFF
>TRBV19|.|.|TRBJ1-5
TGTGCCAGTAGTCAGGGACGTGATAGCAATCAGCCCCAGCATTTT
CASSQGRDSNQPQHF
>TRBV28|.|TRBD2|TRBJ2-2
TGTGCCAGCAGTGTGCACCCTAGCGGGGGGAACACCGGGGAGCTGTTTTTT
CASSVHPSGGNTGELFF
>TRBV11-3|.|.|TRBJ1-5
TGTGCCAGCAGCTTAGGGGGATTCATTGGGGTGAGCAATCAGCCCCAGCATTTT
CASSLGGFIGVSNQPQHF
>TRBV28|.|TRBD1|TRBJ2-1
TGTGCCAGCAGCCCACAGGGGGCGCCGGACAATGAGCAGTTCTTC
CASSPQGAPDNEQFF
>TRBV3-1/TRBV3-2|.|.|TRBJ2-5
TGTGCCAGCAGCCACCAGGGTCAAGAGACCCAGTACTTC
CASSHQGQETQYF
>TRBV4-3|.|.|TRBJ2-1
TGCGCCAGCAGCCAAGAAGTTGGTACGGTAGAGCAGTTCTTC
CASSQEVGTVEQFF
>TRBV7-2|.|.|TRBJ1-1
TGTGCCAGCAGCTTAGCCAGGGGAGTTGAAGCTTTCTTT
CASSLARGVEAFF
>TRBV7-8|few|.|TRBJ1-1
TGTGCCAGCAGCCCGGGACGGACTACTGAAGCTTTCTTT
CASSPGRTTEAFF
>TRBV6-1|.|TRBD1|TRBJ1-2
TGTGCCAGCAGTGAAAGAGGGGGACAGGGGTGGGGCTACACCTTC
CASSERGGQGWGYTF
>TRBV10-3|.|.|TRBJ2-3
TGTGCCATCAGTGATAGGGGGGTTACAGATACGCAGTATTTT
CAISDRGVTDTQYF